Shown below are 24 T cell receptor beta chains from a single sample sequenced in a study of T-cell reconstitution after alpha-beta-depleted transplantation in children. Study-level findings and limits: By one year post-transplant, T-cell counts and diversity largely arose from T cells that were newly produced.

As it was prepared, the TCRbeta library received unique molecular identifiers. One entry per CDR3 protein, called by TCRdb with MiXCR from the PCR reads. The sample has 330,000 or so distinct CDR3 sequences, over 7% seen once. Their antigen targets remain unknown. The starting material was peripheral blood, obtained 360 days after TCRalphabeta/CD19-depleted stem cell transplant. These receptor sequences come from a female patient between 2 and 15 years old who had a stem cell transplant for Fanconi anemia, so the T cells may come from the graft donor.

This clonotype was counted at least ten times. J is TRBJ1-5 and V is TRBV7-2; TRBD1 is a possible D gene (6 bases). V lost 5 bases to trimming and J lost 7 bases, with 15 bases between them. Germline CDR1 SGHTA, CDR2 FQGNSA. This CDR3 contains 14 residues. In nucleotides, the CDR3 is TGTGCCAGCAGCCAAATACAGGGAAGCCAGCCCCAGCATTTT. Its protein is CASSQIQGSQPQHF.

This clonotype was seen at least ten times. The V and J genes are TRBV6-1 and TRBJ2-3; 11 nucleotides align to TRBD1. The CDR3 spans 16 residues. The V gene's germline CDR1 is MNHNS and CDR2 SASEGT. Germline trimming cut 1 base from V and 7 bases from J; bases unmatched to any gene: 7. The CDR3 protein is CASSEVPGQGEHTQYF. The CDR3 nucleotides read TGTGCCAGCAGTGAAGTCCCGGGACAGGGGGAACATACGCAGTATTTT.

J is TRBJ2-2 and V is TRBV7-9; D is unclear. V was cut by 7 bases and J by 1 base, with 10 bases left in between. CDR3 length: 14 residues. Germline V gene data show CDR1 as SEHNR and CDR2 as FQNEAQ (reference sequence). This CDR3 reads CASKGTVNTGELFF. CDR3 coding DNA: TGTGCCAGCAAGGGAACAGTGAACACCGGGGAGCTGTTTTTT.

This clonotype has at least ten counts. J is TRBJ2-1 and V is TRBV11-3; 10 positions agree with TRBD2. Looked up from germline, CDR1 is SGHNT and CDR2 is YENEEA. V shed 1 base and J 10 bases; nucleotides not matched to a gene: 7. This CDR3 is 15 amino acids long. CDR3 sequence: CASSLGPSGGYEQFF. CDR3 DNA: TGTGCCAGCAGCTTAGGCCCTAGCGGGGGTTACGAGCAGTTCTTC.

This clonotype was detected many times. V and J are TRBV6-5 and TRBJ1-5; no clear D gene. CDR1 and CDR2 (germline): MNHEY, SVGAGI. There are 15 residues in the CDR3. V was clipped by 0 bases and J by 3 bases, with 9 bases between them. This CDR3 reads CASSYSNTVNQPQHF. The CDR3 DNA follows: TGTGCCAGCAGTTACTCGAACACGGTCAATCAGCCCCAGCATTTT.

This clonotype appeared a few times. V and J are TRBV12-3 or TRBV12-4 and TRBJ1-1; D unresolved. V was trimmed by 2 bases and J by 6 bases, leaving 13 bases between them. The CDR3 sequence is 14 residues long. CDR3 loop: CASSLLRAAPEAFF. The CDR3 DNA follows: TGTGCCAGCAGTTTATTGCGGGCGGCACCTGAAGCTTTCTTT.

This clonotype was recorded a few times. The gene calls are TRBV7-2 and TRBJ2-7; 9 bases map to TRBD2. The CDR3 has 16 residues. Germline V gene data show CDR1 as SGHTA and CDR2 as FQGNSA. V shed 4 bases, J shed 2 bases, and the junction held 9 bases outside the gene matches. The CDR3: CASSSDIAGVPYEQYF. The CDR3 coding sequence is TGTGCCAGCAGCTCCGATATAGCGGGGGTGCCCTACGAGCAGTACTTC.

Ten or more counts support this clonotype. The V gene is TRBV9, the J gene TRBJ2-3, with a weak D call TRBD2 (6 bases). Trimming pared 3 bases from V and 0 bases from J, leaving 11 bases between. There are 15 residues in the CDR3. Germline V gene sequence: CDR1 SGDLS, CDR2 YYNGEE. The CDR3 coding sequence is TGTGCCAGCAGCGCAATGGGACTGAGCACAGATACGCAGTATTTT. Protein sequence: CASSAMGLSTDTQYF. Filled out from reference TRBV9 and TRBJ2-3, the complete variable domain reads DSGVTQTPKHLITATGQRVTLRCSPRSGDLSVYWYQQSLDQGLQFLIQYYNGEERAKGNILERFSAQQFPDLHSELNLSSLELGDSALYFCASSAMGLSTDTQYFGPGTRLTVL.

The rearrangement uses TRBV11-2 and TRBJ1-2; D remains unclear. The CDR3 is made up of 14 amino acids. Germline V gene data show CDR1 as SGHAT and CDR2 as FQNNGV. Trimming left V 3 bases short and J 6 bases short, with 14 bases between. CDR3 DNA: TGTGCCAGCAGCTTGCTCAGGAGGAGAGATGGCTACACCTTC. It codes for CASSLLRRRDGYTF.

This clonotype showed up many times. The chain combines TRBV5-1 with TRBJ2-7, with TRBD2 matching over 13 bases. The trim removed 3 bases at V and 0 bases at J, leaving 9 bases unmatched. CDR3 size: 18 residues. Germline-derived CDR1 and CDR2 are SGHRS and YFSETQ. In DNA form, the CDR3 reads TGCGCCAGCAGCTCGGGACTAGCGGGGAAGGGTCTCTCCTACGAGCAGTACTTC. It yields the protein CASSSGLAGKGLSYEQYF.

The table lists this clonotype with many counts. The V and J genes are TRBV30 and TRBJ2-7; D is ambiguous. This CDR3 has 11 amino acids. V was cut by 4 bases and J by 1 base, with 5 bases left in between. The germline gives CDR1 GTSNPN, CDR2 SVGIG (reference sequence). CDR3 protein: CAWTTSYEQYF. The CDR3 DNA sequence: TGTGCCTGGACCACATCCTACGAGCAGTACTTC.

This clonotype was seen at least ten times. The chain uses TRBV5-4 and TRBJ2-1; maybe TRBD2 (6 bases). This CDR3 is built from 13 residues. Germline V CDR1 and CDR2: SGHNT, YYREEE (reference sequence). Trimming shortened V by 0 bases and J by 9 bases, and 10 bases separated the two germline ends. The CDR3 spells CASSLGAEGEQFF. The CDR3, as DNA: TGTGCCAGCAGCTTGGGGGCGGAGGGTGAGCAGTTCTTC.

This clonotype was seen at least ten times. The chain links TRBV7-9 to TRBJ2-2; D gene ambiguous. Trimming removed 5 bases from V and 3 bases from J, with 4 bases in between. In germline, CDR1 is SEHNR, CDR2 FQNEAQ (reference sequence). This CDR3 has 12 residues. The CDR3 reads CASSIDTGELFF. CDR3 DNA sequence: TGTGCCAGCAGCATAGACACCGGGGAGCTGTTTTTT.

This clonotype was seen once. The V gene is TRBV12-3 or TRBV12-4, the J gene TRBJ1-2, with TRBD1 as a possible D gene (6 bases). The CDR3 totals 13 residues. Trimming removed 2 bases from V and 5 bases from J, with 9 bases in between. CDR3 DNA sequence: TGTGCCAGCAGTTTATTGGGGACATATGGCTACACCTTC. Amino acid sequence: CASSLLGTYGYTF.

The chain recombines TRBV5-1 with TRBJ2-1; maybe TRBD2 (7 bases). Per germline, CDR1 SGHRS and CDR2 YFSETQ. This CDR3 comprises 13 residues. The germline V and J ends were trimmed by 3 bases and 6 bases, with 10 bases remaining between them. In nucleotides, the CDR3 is TGCGCCAGCAGCTGGGGGGGGCCCAATGAGCAGTTCTTC. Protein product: CASSWGGPNEQFF.

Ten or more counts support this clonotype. The CDR3 nucleotides read TGTGCCAGCAGCTTGGGGGACCACCAAGAGACCCAGTACTTC. This gives the protein CASSLGDHQETQYF. V is TRBV5-6 and J is TRBJ2-5; D possibly matches TRBD1 or TRBD2 (5 bases each). The CDR3 has 14 amino acids. Germline V gene data show CDR1 as SGHDT and CDR2 as YYEEEE. Between the trimmed V and J ends, which lost 0 bases and 0 bases, there was a span of 6 bases.

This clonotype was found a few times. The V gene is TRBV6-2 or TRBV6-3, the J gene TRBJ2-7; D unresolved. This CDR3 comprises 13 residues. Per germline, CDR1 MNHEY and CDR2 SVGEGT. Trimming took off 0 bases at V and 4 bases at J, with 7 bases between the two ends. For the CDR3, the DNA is TGTGCCAGCAGTTACTCAGGGTGGTACGAGCAGTACGTC. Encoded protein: CASSYSGWYEQYV.

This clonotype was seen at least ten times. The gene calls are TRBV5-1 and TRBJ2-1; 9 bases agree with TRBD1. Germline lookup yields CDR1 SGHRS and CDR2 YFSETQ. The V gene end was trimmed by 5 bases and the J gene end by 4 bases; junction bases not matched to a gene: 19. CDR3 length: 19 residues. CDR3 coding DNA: TGCGCCAGCAGGAAAGACCCGGGACAGGGTCTTCTAGTGTACAATGAGCAGTTCTTC. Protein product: CASRKDPGQGLLVYNEQFF.

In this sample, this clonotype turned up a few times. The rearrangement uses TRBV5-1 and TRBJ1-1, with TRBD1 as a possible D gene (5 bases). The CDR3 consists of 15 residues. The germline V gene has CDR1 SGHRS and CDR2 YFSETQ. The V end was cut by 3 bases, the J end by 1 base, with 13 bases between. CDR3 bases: TGCGCCAGCAGCTGGGCAAAGACAGCGAACACTGAAGCTTTCTTT. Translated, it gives CASSWAKTANTEAFF.

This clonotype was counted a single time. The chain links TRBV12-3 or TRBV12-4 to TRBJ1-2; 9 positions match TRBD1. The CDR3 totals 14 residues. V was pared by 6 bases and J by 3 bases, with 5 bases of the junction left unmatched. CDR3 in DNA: TGTGCCAGCAGGTTACGACAGGGGGACTATGGCTACACCTTC. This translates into CASRLRQGDYGYTF.

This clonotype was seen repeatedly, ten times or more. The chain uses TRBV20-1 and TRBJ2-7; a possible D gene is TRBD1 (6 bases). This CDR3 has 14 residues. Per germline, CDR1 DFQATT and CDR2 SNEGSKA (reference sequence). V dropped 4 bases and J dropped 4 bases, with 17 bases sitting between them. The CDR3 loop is CSATQDSRGYEQYF. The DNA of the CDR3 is TGCAGTGCTACACAGGACTCGAGGGGGTACGAGCAGTACTTC.

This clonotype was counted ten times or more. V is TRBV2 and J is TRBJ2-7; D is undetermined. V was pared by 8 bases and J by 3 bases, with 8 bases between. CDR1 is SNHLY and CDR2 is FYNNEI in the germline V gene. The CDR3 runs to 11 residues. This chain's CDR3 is CASDGYYEQYF. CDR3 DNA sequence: TGTGCCAGCGACGGATACTACGAGCAGTACTTC. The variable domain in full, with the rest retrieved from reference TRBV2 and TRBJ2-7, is EPEVTQTPSHQVTQMGQEVILRCVPISNHLYFYWYRQILGQKVEFLVSFYNNEISEKSEIFDDQFSVERPDGSNFTLKIRSTKLEDSAMYFCASDGYYEQYFGPGTRLTVT.

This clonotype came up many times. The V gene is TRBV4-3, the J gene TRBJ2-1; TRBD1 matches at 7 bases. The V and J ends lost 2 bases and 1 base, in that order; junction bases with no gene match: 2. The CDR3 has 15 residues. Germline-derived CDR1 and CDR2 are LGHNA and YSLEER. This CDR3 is CASSQNRGSYNEQFF. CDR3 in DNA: TGCGCCAGCAGCCAAAACAGGGGTTCCTACAATGAGCAGTTCTTC.

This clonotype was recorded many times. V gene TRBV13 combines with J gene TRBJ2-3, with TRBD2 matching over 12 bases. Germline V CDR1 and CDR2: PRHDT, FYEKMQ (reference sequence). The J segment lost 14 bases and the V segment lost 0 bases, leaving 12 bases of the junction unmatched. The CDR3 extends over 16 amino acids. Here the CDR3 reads CASSLGTSGRSPGPYF. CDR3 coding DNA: TGTGCCAGCAGCTTAGGGACTAGCGGGAGATCCCCTGGTCCGTATTTT.